This TCR beta chain was sequenced during a study of regulatory T cells in long-lasting Graves disease. Study outcomes and limitations: With persistent disease, TRBV28, TRBJ1-2 and TRBJ2-5 were the favored segments.

This CDR3 comprises 13 residues. Trimming shortened V by 2 bases and J by 4 bases, and 8 bases separated the two germline ends. CDR1 and CDR2 from the germline V gene are MDHEN and SYDVKM. With iRepertoire HTBI primers and Arm-PCR of CDR3 regions, TCR beta libraries were built. MiXCR, run by TCRdb on the multiplex PCR reads, gives a single entry per CDR3 protein. The sample carries around 400,000 distinct CDR3 sequences, 14% to 15% recorded once. In its sample, this clonotype was seen many times. Antigen specificity is unknown. Documented time point: newly diagnosed GD, antithyroid drugs for less than 3 months. The TCR library was made from RNA extracted from PBMCs. This same sample was also taken into another study, of T cells in Graves' hyperthyroidism and ophthalmopathy. That source reports: Diagnoses rested on clinical symptoms, serum thyroxine and TRAb, thyroid ultrasound and orbital computed tomography. The primer set for the first-round RT-PCR of the TCR CDR3 was HTBI.

Specimen: peripheral blood mononuclear cells (PBMCs), collected at new diagnosis, from a patient treated with antithyroid drugs. This sequence joins TRBV28 and TRBJ1-1; D gene ambiguous. This clonotype was obtained from a woman aged 40 to 50 with Graves disease. Written as DNA, the CDR3 is TGTGCCAGCAGTTTAGAACCCGGCACTGAAGCTTTCTTT. This encodes CASSLEPGTEAFF.